A single sample is the source of the 8 T cell receptor beta chains below, sequenced in a study of blood T cells in healthy people across ages. Next came a second PCR, run for roughly 6 to 11 cycles, which used a sample-barcoded 5' primer along with a J-beta primer mix. TCRdb redid the calling of the 5' RACE reads with MiXCR, one entry per CDR3 protein. The sample holds more than 1.4 million distinct CDR3 sequences, 40% to 50% seen once. The source material was blood. Receptors were obtained from a woman aged 18-29 years in good health.

The chain links TRBV20-1 to TRBJ2-2, with TRBD2 identical over 7 bases. V shed 1 base and J 5 bases; nucleotides not matched to a gene: 16. Germline-derived CDR1 and CDR2 are DFQATT and SNEGSKA (reference sequence). The CDR3 totals 18 residues. Here the CDR3 reads CSARASSGTILGTGELFF. In nucleotides, the CDR3 is TGCAGTGCTAGAGCGTCTAGCGGAACCATTTTGGGGACCGGGGAGCTGTTTTTT.

There are a few counts of this clonotype. The chain combines TRBV27 with TRBJ2-1, with 10 bases matching TRBD2. The germline V gene encodes CDR1 MNHEY and CDR2 SMNVEV (reference sequence). CDR3 size: 18 residues. The V gene end was trimmed by 5 bases and the J gene end by 4 bases; junction bases not matched to a gene: 14. The DNA of the CDR3 is TGTGCCAGCAGTACCCCCGGGGGCCTAGCGGGGGTTTACAATGAGCAGTTCTTC. As protein: CASSTPGGLAGVYNEQFF.

This clonotype was observed a handful of times. The chain recombines TRBV29-1 with TRBJ1-2; 7 nucleotides align to TRBD1. Germline loops: CDR1 SQVTM, CDR2 ANQGSEA. The CDR3 covers 13 residues. V lost 5 bases and J lost 4; bases outside the gene matches: 7. The CDR3 DNA follows: TGCAGCGTTCGGGAAGGGGGCCTCTATGGCTACACCTTC. Translating it yields CSVREGGLYGYTF.

This chain joins TRBV7-9 and TRBJ2-7; TRBD2 matches at 8 bases. The germline gives CDR1 SEHNR, CDR2 FQNEAQ (reference sequence). The CDR3 covers 15 residues. V lost 4 bases to trimming and J lost 2 bases; unmatched junction nucleotides: 7. CDR3 protein: CASSSRSGNPYEQYF. The CDR3 region has the DNA TGTGCCAGCAGCTCCCGTAGCGGGAACCCCTACGAGCAGTACTTC.

The chain links TRBV20-1 to TRBJ2-5; D may be TRBD1 (5 bases). Trimming cost V 3 bases and J 5 bases, with 13 bases left between them. The CDR3 is made up of 13 amino acids. Germline V gives CDR1 DFQATT, CDR2 SNEGSKA (reference sequence). The CDR3 loop is CSASAGLGETQYF. In nucleotides, the CDR3 is TGCAGTGCTAGTGCAGGGTTAGGGGAGACCCAGTACTTC.

This clonotype turned up a few times. The chain joins TRBV7-2 to TRBJ2-1; 10 bases agree with TRBD2. Looked up from germline, CDR1 is SGHTA and CDR2 is FQGNSA. The V segment lost 5 bases and the J segment 2 bases; nucleotides outside the gene matches: 3. The CDR3 totals 15 residues. The CDR3 nucleotides read TGTGCCAGCAGCACGGGACTAGCGCCCTACAATGAGCAGTTCTTC. This translates into CASSTGLAPYNEQFF.

DNA of the CDR3: TGCAGTGCCAGCCCGGGGACCAACTACGAGCAGTACTTC. Encoded protein: CSASPGTNYEQYF. This chain uses TRBV20-1 with TRBJ2-7; D tentatively fits TRBD1 or TRBD2 (5 bases each). The germline CDR1 and CDR2 sequences are DFQATT and SNEGSKA (reference sequence). Deletions cut 6 bases from V and 3 bases from J, with 15 bases between. The CDR3 loop spans 13 amino acids.

The V and J genes are TRBV12-3 or TRBV12-4 and TRBJ2-1; D perhaps matches TRBD1 (8 bases). V dropped 6 bases and J dropped 2 bases, with 17 bases sitting between them. This CDR3 comprises 16 residues. CDR3 sequence: CASRRGQGAPYNEQFF. The CDR3 DNA sequence: TGTGCCAGCAGGCGGGGGCAGGGGGCTCCCTACAATGAGCAGTTCTTC.